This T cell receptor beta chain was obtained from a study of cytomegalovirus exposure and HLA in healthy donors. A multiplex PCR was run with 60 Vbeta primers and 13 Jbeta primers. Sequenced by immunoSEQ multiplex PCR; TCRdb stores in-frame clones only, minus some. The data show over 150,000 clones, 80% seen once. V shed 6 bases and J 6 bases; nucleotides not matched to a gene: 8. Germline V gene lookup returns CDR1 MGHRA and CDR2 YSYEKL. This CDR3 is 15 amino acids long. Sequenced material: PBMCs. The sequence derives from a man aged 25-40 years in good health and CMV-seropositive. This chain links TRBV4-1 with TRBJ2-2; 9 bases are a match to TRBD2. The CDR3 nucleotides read TGCGCCAGCAGATCCGCGGGGGGGAGGGCCGGGGAGCTGTTTTTT. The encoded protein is CASRSAGGRAGELFF.